At least ten counts were recorded for the clone carrying this TCR beta chain. Its target is unknown. CDR3 length equals 11 residues. The V and J ends lost 7 bases and 4 bases respectively, with 7 bases between them. The germline V gene encodes CDR1 MNHNS and CDR2 SASEGT. The data were taken from a study of glioma-infiltrating T cells. Findings and caveats of the study: Tissue and blood shared very few CDR3 sequences. Gliomas, especially low-grade, showed above-expected tissue-blood divergence; non-neoplastic patients showed below.

Using RNA template, CDR3s of TCR alpha and beta were amplified with iRepertoire arm-PCR. Input was roughly 95-400 ng of tissue mRNA or PBMC total RNA. MiXCR, applied by TCRdb to the multiplex PCR reads, yields one record per CDR3 protein. The table has over 130,000 distinct CDR3 sequences, 35% to 50% seen once. The chain recombines TRBV6-1 with TRBJ1-1; D gene ambiguous. The specimen was glioma tissue, nonneoplastic brain tissue, or PBMCs (not recorded which). The clonotype originates from a human donor with low-grade glioma or glioblastoma, undergoing nonglioma brain surgery, or in good health (not recorded which). CDR3 sequence (DNA): TGTGCCAGCAATTACGGCACTGAAGCTTTCTTT. This codes for CASNYGTEAFF.